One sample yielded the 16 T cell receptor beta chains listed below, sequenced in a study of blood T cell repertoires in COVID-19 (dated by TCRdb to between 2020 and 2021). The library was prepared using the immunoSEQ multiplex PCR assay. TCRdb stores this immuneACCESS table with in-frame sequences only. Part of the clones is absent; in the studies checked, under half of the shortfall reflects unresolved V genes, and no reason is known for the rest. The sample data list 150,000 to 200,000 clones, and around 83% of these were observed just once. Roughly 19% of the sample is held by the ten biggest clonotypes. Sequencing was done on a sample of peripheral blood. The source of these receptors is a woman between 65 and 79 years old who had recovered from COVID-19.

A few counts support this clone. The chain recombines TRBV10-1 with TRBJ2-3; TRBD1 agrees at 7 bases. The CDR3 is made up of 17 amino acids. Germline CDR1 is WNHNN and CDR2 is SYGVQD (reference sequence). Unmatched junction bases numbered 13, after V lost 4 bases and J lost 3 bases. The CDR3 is CASSGPQQGLGTDTQYF. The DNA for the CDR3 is TGCGCCAGCAGTGGACCCCAACAGGGGTTGGGGACAGATACGCAGTATTTT.

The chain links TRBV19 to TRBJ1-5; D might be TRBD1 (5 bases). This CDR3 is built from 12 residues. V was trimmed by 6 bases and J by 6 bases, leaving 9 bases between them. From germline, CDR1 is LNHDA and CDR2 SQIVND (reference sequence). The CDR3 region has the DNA TGTGCCAGTAGGCAGGGTAGTCAGCCCCAGCATTTT. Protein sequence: CASRQGSQPQHF.

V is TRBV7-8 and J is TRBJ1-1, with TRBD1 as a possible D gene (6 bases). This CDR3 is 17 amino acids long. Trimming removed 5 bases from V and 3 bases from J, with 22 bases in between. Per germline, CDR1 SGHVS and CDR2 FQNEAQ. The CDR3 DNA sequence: TGTGCCAGCAGCCCACCGGGGGGGGCGCGGTGGGACACTGAAGCTTTCTTT. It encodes CASSPPGGARWDTEAFF.

The CDR3 spells CASSRRGEQYF. The DNA for the CDR3 is TGTGCCAGCAGCCGTAGGGGCGAGCAGTACTTC. The rearrangement uses TRBV28 and TRBJ2-7; a possible D gene is TRBD1 (5 bases). This CDR3 region has 11 residues. Trimming took off 6 bases at V and 6 bases at J, with 9 bases between the two ends. Germline lookup yields CDR1 MDHEN and CDR2 SYDVKM.

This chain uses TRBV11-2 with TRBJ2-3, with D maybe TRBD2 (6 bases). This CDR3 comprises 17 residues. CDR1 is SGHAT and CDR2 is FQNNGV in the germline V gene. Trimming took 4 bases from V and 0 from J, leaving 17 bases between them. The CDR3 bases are TGTGCCAGCAGCTCCCGGGGGTCAGTCCCCAGCACAGATACGCAGTATTTT. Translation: CASSSRGSVPSTDTQYF.

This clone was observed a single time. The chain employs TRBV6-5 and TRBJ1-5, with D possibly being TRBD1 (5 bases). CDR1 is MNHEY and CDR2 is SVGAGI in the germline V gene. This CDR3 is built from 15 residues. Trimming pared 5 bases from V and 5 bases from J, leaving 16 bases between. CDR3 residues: CASSHRPTGDQPQHF. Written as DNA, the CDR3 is TGTGCCAGCAGTCACCGCCCTACGGGGGATCAGCCCCAGCATTTT.

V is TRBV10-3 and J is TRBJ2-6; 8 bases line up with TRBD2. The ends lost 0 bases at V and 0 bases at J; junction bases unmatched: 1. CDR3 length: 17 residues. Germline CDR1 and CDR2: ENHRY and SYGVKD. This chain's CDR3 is CAISESSGGSGANVLTF. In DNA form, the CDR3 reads TGTGCCATCAGTGAGTCAAGCGGGGGCTCTGGGGCCAACGTCCTGACTTTC.

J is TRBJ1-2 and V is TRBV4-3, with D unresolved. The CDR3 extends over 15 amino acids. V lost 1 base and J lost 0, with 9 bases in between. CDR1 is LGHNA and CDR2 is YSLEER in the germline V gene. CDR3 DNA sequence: TGCGCCAGCAGCCAAGCGGGTTATTCTAACTATGGCTACACCTTC. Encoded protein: CASSQAGYSNYGYTF.

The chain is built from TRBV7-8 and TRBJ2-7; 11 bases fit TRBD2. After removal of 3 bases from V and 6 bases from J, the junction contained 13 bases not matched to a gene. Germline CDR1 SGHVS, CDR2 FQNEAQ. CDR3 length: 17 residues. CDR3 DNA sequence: TGTGCCAGCAGCTTTGCCACTAGCGGGAGTATGCCCCTCGAGCAGTACTTC. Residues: CASSFATSGSMPLEQYF.

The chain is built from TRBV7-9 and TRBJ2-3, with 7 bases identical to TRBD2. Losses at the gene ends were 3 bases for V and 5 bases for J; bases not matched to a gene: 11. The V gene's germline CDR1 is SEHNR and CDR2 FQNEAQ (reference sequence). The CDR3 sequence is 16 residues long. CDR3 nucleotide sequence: TGTGCCAGCAGCTTGGTGGGAGGGCAGGGAGAAGATACGCAGTATTTT. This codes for CASSLVGGQGEDTQYF.

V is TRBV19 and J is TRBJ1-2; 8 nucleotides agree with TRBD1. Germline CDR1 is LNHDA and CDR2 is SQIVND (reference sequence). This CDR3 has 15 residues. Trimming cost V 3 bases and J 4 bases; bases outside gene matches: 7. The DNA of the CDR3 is TGTGCCAGTAGTATGGGGGGGACAGGCCTCTATGGCTACACCTTC. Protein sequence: CASSMGGTGLYGYTF.

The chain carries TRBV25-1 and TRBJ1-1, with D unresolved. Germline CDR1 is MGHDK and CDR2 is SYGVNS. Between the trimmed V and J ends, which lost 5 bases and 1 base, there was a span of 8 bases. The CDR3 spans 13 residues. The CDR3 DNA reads TGTGCCAGCAGTATACCGGGGAACACTGAAGCTTTCTTT. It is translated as CASSIPGNTEAFF.

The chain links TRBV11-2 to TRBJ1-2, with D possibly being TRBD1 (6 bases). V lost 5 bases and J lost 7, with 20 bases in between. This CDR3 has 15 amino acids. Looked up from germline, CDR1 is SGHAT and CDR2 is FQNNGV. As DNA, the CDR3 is TGTGCCAGCAGCCTAGGCTGGGCAGGGGAGTCTGGCTACACCTTC. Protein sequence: CASSLGWAGESGYTF.

CDR3 sequence (DNA): TGTGCCAGCAGCTTAAAGCGGCACACCTACAATGAGCAGTTCTTC. It specifies CASSLKRHTYNEQFF. The chain uses TRBV11-1 and TRBJ2-1, with D perhaps TRBD2 (5 bases). V lost 2 bases and J 2 bases, leaving 10 bases between the germline ends. CDR1 is SGHAT, CDR2 FQDESV, per germline (reference sequence). The CDR3 extends over 15 amino acids.

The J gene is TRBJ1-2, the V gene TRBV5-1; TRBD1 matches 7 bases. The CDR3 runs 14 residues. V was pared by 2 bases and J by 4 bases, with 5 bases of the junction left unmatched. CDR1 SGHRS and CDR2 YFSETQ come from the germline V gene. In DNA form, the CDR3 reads TGCGCCAGCAGCTTTACAGGGGAAGTCTATGGCTACACCTTC. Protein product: CASSFTGEVYGYTF.

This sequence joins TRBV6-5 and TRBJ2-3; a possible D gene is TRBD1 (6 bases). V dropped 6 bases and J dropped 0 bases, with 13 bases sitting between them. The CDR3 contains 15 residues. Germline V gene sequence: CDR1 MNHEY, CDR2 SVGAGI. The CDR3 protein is CASSLRQASTDTQYF. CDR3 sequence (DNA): TGTGCCAGCAGCCTAAGACAGGCTAGCACAGATACGCAGTATTTT.